The 21 T cell receptor beta chains reported below all come from one sample, sequenced in a study of blood T cell repertoires in COVID-19. Generated by immunoSEQ multiplex PCR, the TCRdb table keeps only in-frame clones and is missing some. In the table there are about 270,000 clones, roughly nine tenths of which are singletons. Sample: PBMCs or T cells enriched from blood (not recorded which). These receptor sequences come from a woman in her forties or fifties who had recovered from COVID-19.

J is TRBJ1-1 and V is TRBV10-2; D perhaps matches TRBD1 (6 bases). V lost 10 bases, J lost 1 base, and 16 bases lay in between. The CDR3 covers 14 residues. Germline CDR1 WSHSY, CDR2 SAAADI. CDR3 sequence (DNA): TGCGCCACGCTAGGGGGTTCAAGGAACACTGAAGCTTTCTTT. As protein: CATLGGSRNTEAFF.

The V call is TRBV28, the J call TRBJ2-1; D possibly corresponds to TRBD1 (6 bases). The V end lost 5 bases, the J end lost 9 bases, and 8 bases lay between the germline ends. Germline V gene lookup returns CDR1 MDHEN and CDR2 SYDVKM. CDR3 length: 11 amino acids. The CDR3: CASSPRGEQFF. In DNA form, the CDR3 reads TGTGCCAGCAGTCCCAGGGGTGAGCAGTTCTTC.

The chain employs TRBV7-9 and TRBJ1-2, with D unclear. The germline V and J ends were trimmed by 5 bases and 8 bases, with 18 bases remaining between them. Germline V gene lookup returns CDR1 SEHNR and CDR2 FQNEAQ (reference sequence). This CDR3 has 14 amino acids. The CDR3: CASSRNTGLEGYTF. The CDR3 coding sequence is TGTGCCAGCAGCCGAAACACGGGGTTAGAGGGCTACACCTTC.

The chain has TRBV14 and TRBJ1-4; 7 bases are a match to TRBD1. This CDR3 region has 15 residues. V gave up 5 bases and J gave up 4 bases; unmatched junction bases: 7. Germline CDR1 SGHDN, CDR2 FVKESK. The CDR3 coding sequence is TGTGCCAGCAGCAAACGACAGGGCTTTAATGAAAAACTGTTTTTT. Residues: CASSKRQGFNEKLFF.

The chain recombines TRBV7-2 with TRBJ1-5; possibly TRBD1 for D (6 bases). V was clipped by 5 bases and J by 6 bases, with 11 bases between them. The germline gives CDR1 SGHTA, CDR2 FQGNSA. CDR3 length: 13 amino acids. CDR3 coding DNA: TGTGCCAGCAGCCAGGGACACGGTCAGCCCCAGCATTTT. Its protein product is CASSQGHGQPQHF.

This clone was seen once. The V gene is TRBV15, the J gene TRBJ2-3; 7 positions agree with TRBD1. Trimming at V came to 1 base and at J to 0 bases, leaving 1 base not matched to a gene. Germline loops: CDR1 LNHNV, CDR2 YYDKDF (reference sequence). The CDR3 runs to 15 residues. CDR3 nucleotide sequence: TGTGCCACCAGCAGAGCAGGGGGTAGCACAGATACGCAGTATTTT. This translates into CATSRAGGSTDTQYF.

This clone was picked up one time. The V and J genes are TRBV7-3 and TRBJ2-5; D perhaps matches TRBD2 (5 bases). Germline CDR1 SGHTA, CDR2 FQGTGA. This CDR3 comprises 13 residues. V lost 3 bases and J 2 bases, leaving 7 bases between the germline ends. CDR3 sequence (DNA): TGTGCCAGCAGCTTGACTATTCAAGAGACCCAGTACTTC. Its protein is CASSLTIQETQYF.

CDR3 coding DNA: TGTGCCAGCAGCCAAGCCCTACAGTCACCCCTCCACTTT. Protein product: CASSQALQSPLHF. The chain couples TRBV3-1 (or the pseudogene TRBV3-2) to TRBJ1-6; no clear D. Germline V gene sequence: CDR1 LGHDT, CDR2 YNNKEL (reference sequence). The CDR3 spans 13 residues. V was cut by 1 base and J by 10 bases, with 8 bases left in between.

This chain uses TRBV25-1 with TRBJ2-3; the match to TRBD2 covers 11 bases. From germline, CDR1 is MGHDK and CDR2 SYGVNS. The CDR3 is made up of 18 amino acids. After removal of 3 bases from V and 6 bases from J, the junction contained 14 bases not matched to a gene. The CDR3 here is CASSDRMATSGSDDTQYF. CDR3 DNA: TGTGCCAGCAGTGATCGGATGGCAACTAGCGGGAGTGACGATACGCAGTATTTT.

The gene calls are TRBV7-3 and TRBJ2-2; a possible D gene is TRBD1 (6 bases). The CDR3 spans 14 residues. V lost 5 bases, J lost 2 bases, and 9 bases lay in between. Germline CDR1 SGHTA, CDR2 FQGTGA. The CDR3 protein is CASSEQGNTGELFF. In nucleotides, the CDR3 is TGTGCCAGCAGCGAACAGGGAAACACCGGGGAGCTGTTTTTT.

V and J are TRBV2 and TRBJ1-2, with 9 bases aligning to TRBD1. Germline assignment: CDR1 SNHLY and CDR2 FYNNEI. The trim removed 7 bases at V and 8 bases at J, leaving 11 bases unmatched. The CDR3 sequence is 14 residues long. The CDR3 region has the DNA TGTGCCAGCACCCTGGGACAGGGCCGTATCGGCTACACCTTC. This encodes CASTLGQGRIGYTF.

The chain links TRBV6-5 to TRBJ1-1; D is uncertain. CDR3 size: 14 residues. Germline V gene data show CDR1 as MNHEY and CDR2 as SVGAGI. Trimming removed 3 bases at V and 4 bases at J, with 12 bases between. The chain's CDR3 is CASSYPNEGTEAFF. The CDR3 DNA reads as TGTGCCAGCAGTTATCCGAACGAGGGCACTGAAGCTTTCTTT.

The chain employs TRBV7-2 and TRBJ1-5; D is uncertain. The CDR3 length is 16 residues. Germline values: CDR1 SGHTA, CDR2 FQGNSA. Between the trimmed V and J ends, which lost 5 bases and 0 bases, there was a span of 14 bases. The CDR3 loop reads CASSPESGLSNQPQHF. CDR3 nucleotide sequence: TGTGCCAGCAGCCCCGAATCAGGACTTAGCAATCAGCCCCAGCATTTT.

CDR3 sequence: CASSQSVSGGNNEQFF. The CDR3 nucleotides read TGCGCCAGCAGTCAATCGGTGAGCGGGGGTAACAATGAGCAGTTCTTC. V and J are TRBV23-1 and TRBJ2-1; 8 nucleotides agree with TRBD2. TRBV23-1 is recorded as an ORF, its role being uncertain. This CDR3 spans 16 amino acids. V shed 0 bases, J shed 5 bases, and the junction held 6 bases outside the gene matches.

The chain is built from TRBV24-1 and TRBJ2-1; TRBD2 matches 8 bases. There are 16 residues in the CDR3. Germline loops: CDR1 KGHDR, CDR2 SFDVKD. J lost 4 bases, V lost 0 bases, and 4 bases had no gene match. The chain's CDR3 is CATSDLREGLYNEQFF. The DNA of the CDR3 is TGTGCCACCAGTGATTTGCGGGAGGGCCTGTACAATGAGCAGTTCTTC.

CDR3 protein: CASRRLQETQYF. CDR3 DNA: TGTGCCAGCAGGCGGCTACAAGAGACCCAGTACTTC. This chain uses TRBV2 with TRBJ2-5, with D unclear. The length of the CDR3 is 12 residues. Germline V gene sequence: CDR1 SNHLY, CDR2 FYNNEI. The V and J ends lost 6 bases and 2 bases respectively, with 7 bases between them.

This clone was observed once. The V call is TRBV29-1, the J call TRBJ2-1; D is uncertain. V was clipped by 3 bases and J by 2 bases, with 11 bases between them. Germline values: CDR1 SQVTM, CDR2 ANQGSEA. The CDR3 has 14 residues. The chain's CDR3 is CSVELSLAYNEQFF. DNA of the CDR3: TGCAGCGTTGAGCTATCACTGGCCTACAATGAGCAGTTCTTC.

V usage is TRBV30 and J usage is TRBJ1-2; 7 bases match TRBD1. The junction had 6 bases not matched to a gene; V was cut back by 4 bases and J by 4 bases. This CDR3 comprises 13 residues. The germline gives CDR1 GTSNPN, CDR2 SVGIG (reference sequence). CDR3 amino acids: CAWMDRPPYGYTF. In DNA form, the CDR3 reads TGTGCCTGGATGGACAGGCCACCCTATGGCTACACCTTC.

The chain has TRBV29-1 and TRBJ2-1; 13 bases are shared with TRBD2. Germline V lookup: CDR1 SQVTM, CDR2 ANQGSEA. The J segment lost 7 bases and the V segment lost 6 bases, leaving 6 bases of the junction unmatched. CDR3 length equals 14 residues. The CDR3 DNA sequence: TGCAGCGTACTAGCGGGAGGGCCTTCGAATGAGCAGTTCTTC. Protein: CSVLAGGPSNEQFF.

The chain employs TRBV15 and TRBJ2-5, with D unclear. The CDR3 totals 16 residues. Deletions cut 1 base from V and 2 bases from J, with 14 bases between. CDR1 is LNHNV, CDR2 YYDKDF, per germline (reference sequence). CDR3 residues: CATSRGSPVVQETQYF. The CDR3 DNA sequence: TGTGCCACCAGCAGAGGGTCTCCGGTGGTACAAGAGACCCAGTACTTC.

The chain has TRBV18 and TRBJ1-6, with unresolved D. Germline loops: CDR1 KGHSH, CDR2 LQKENI. This CDR3 comprises 13 residues. The V gene lost 6 bases and the J gene lost 6 bases, with 9 bases spanning the gap. The CDR3 coding sequence is TGTGCCAGCTCCCCTAGTCTTAATTCACCCCTCCACTTT. Protein sequence: CASSPSLNSPLHF.